This T cell receptor beta chain derives from a study of naive and memory T cell subsets. Both TRBC1 and TRBC2 were covered by a beta constant-region primer of two equimolar oligonucleotides. Ligated cDNA was amplified by four rounds of PCR with nested alpha and beta constant-region primers and SP2. In TCRdb, the UMI-ligation and nested PCR reads were re-called with MiXCR into one record per CDR3 protein. The data show 90,000 to 120,000 distinct CDR3 sequences, with roughly 15% seen just once and around 2.8% held by the top ten. The study's findings and limits: Over 90% of naive TCR sequences appeared only once, unlike memory subsets. Possibly reflecting memory cells re-expressing CD45RA, a few larger clonotypes occurred in naive repertoires, especially CD8.

This clonotype showed up many times. Its antigen remains unidentified. Alpha and beta libraries were amplified separately from the second PCR onward. The CDR3 has 14 amino acids. The J segment lost 6 bases and the V segment lost 7 bases, leaving 6 bases of the junction unmatched. Looked up from germline, CDR1 is SGHKS and CDR2 is YYEKEE (reference sequence). This sequence was found in a human donor in good health. The material sequenced was naive CD8+ T cells from blood. The chain is built from TRBV5-5 and TRBJ2-1; TRBD1 matches 11 bases. The CDR3 reads CASHTGTGGNEQFF. CDR3 nucleotides: TGTGCCAGCCATACCGGGACAGGGGGCAATGAGCAGTTCTTC.